This is a list of T cell receptor beta chains from one sample in a study of cytomegalovirus exposure and HLA in healthy donors. Method: immunoSEQ multiplex PCR; TCRdb's copy keeps in-frame clones and lacks some. The table lists 150,000 or so clones, about 83% of them singletons. The sequenced sample consisted of PBMCs. The origin of the receptors is a woman between 40 and 50 years old in good health and CMV-seronegative. Each CDR3 is given with its conserved first and last residue. Fields, in order: D gene, J gene, V gene, clone size, CDR3 protein, CDR3 DNA. A D gene is named only where the DNA matches it firmly. The size entry is marked missing in some rows and otherwise reads once, few, many or a size class.

>TRBD2|TRBJ2-7|TRBV4-2|NA
CASSQGLAPSSYEQYF
TGTGCCAGCAGCCAAGGACTAGCGCCGAGCTCCTACGAGCAGTACTTC
>TRBD1|TRBJ2-5|TRBV6-1|NA
CASSENSGGTGAGETQYF
TGTGCCAGCAGTGAAAATTCGGGGGGGACAGGGGCTGGAGAGACCCAGTACTTC
>NA|TRBJ2-7|TRBV5-1|NA
CASSLEGIYEQYF
TGCGCCAGCAGCTTGGAGGGGATATACGAGCAGTACTTC
>TRBD2|TRBJ2-5|TRBV5-1|NA
CASSLTSGGVYQETQYF
TGCGCCAGCAGCTTAACTAGCGGGGGGGTGTACCAAGAGACCCAGTACTTC
>NA|TRBJ1-1|TRBV5-1|NA
CASSLEVSLANTEAFF
TGCGCCAGCAGCTTGGAAGTATCGTTAGCGAACACTGAAGCTTTCTTT
>TRBD1|TRBJ2-3|TRBV6-6|NA
CASSSGQTTLTDTQYF
TGTGCCAGCAGTTCGGGACAGACCACACTCACAGATACGCAGTATTTT
>NA|TRBJ1-1|TRBV6-1|NA
CASSEQRGEAFF
TGTGCCAGCAGTGAACAAAGGGGCGAAGCTTTCTTT
>TRBD1|TRBJ1-1|TRBV10-3|NA
CAIKKLTGEGTEAFF
TGTGCCATCAAAAAACTGACAGGGGAGGGCACTGAAGCTTTCTTT
>NA|TRBJ1-5|TRBV10-3|NA
CAISLEQDQPQHF
TGTGCCATCTCCCTGGAACAGGATCAGCCCCAGCATTTT
>TRBD1|TRBJ1-1|TRBV7-9|NA
CASSPGQGLVAEAFF
TGTGCCAGCAGCCCCGGACAGGGTTTAGTCGCTGAAGCTTTCTTT
>TRBD2|TRBJ2-2|TRBV28|NA
CASSLGQGGPTGELFF
TGTGCCAGCAGTTTAGGGCAGGGAGGGCCGACCGGGGAGCTGTTTTTT
>TRBD2|TRBJ2-1|TRBV6-4|NA
CASSLMLAGGRDEQFF
TGTGCCAGCAGTCTAATGCTAGCGGGGGGCAGAGATGAGCAGTTCTTC
>TRBD1|TRBJ2-7|TRBV5-6|NA
CASSSPGTVSYEQYF
TGTGCCAGCAGCAGCCCCGGGACAGTGTCCTACGAGCAGTACTTC
>NA|TRBJ1-1|TRBV5-1|NA
CANSSQTNTEAFF
TGCGCCAACAGCTCACAGACGAACACTGAAGCTTTCTTT
>TRBD1|TRBJ1-6|TRBV19|NA
CASSRRQGQQSSYNSPLHF
TGTGCCAGTAGCCGAAGGCAGGGACAGCAGAGCTCCTATAATTCACCCCTCCACTTT
>TRBD1|TRBJ1-1|TRBV11-2|NA
CATGTGMNTEAFF
TGTGCCACCGGGACAGGGATGAACACTGAAGCTTTCTTT
>NA|TRBJ2-7|TRBV28|NA
CASSFPLTGAYEQYF
TGTGCCAGCAGTTTCCCCCTGACAGGTGCCTACGAGCAGTACTTC
>NA|TRBJ1-2|TRBV13|NA
CASSLQGIGGYTF
TGTGCCAGCAGCTTACAGGGAATAGGTGGCTACACCTTC
>TRBD2|TRBJ2-2|TRBV29-1|NA
CSVGGILNTGELFF
TGCAGCGTGGGGGGGATACTGAACACCGGGGAGCTGTTTTTT
>NA|TRBJ2-5|TRBV5-1|NA
CASRKGTSLSETQYF
TGCGCCAGCAGGAAAGGGACTTCTTTATCTGAGACCCAGTACTTC
>NA|TRBJ1-5|TRBV11-3|NA
CASSYTGSNQPQHF
TGTGCCAGCAGCTATACAGGGAGCAATCAGCCCCAGCATTTT
>TRBD1|TRBJ2-1|TRBV28|NA
CASSFSQGARDEQFF
TGTGCCAGCAGTTTTAGTCAGGGGGCGAGGGATGAGCAGTTCTTC
>NA|TRBJ2-7|TRBV18|NA
CASSPGQINSYEQYF
TGTGCCAGCTCACCCGGACAGATAAATTCCTACGAGCAGTACTTC
>NA|TRBJ1-4|TRBV21-1|NA
CASCRRAVSEKLFF
TGTGCCAGCTGCCGGAGAGCCGTGAGTGAAAAACTGTTTTTT
>TRBD2|TRBJ2-3|TRBV10-3|few
CAISESGAGGARGTDTQYF
TGTGCCATCAGTGAGTCTGGAGCGGGGGGGGCCCGGGGCACAGATACGCAGTATTTT
>NA|TRBJ1-3|TRBV6-5|NA
CASSYSAGDSGNTIYF
TGTGCCAGCAGTTACTCGGCGGGAGACTCTGGAAACACCATATATTTT
>TRBD2|TRBJ2-2|TRBV7-6|NA
CASSLASGGANTGELFF
TGTGCCAGCAGCTTAGCGTCGGGGGGAGCGAACACCGGGGAGCTGTTTTTT
>TRBD1|TRBJ1-2|TRBV27|NA
CASSLGRDRVYGYTF
TGTGCCAGCAGTCTTGGGCGGGACAGGGTCTATGGCTACACCTTC
>TRBD1|TRBJ2-7|TRBV5-6|once
CASAWGQDSLERYF
TGTGCCAGCGCCTGGGGACAGGATTCCCTAGAAAGGTACTTC
>NA|TRBJ1-5|TRBV13|NA
CASSLGGSNQPQHF
TGTGCCAGCAGCTTAGGCGGGAGCAATCAGCCCCAGCATTTT
>NA|TRBJ2-1|TRBV2|NA
CASSRGEQFF
TGTGCCAGCAGTCGAGGTGAGCAGTTCTTC
>TRBD1|TRBJ1-6|TRBV4-1|NA
CASSRGTAYNSPLHF
TGCGCCAGCAGCCGAGGGACAGCCTATAATTCACCCCTCCACTTT
>NA|TRBJ2-2|TRBV7-9|NA
CASSPRARTGELFF
TGTGCCAGCAGCCCGAGGGCAAGGACCGGGGAGCTGTTTTTT
>TRBD1|TRBJ1-2|TRBV5-1|once
CASSGGTGGIYGYTF
TGCGCCAGCAGCGGCGGGACAGGGGGCATCTATGGCTACACCTTC
>TRBD2|TRBJ2-3|TRBV29-1|NA
CSVGVLAGGTDTQYF
TGCAGCGTTGGGGTACTAGCGGGAGGCACAGATACGCAGTATTTT
>TRBD1|TRBJ1-1|TRBV7-9|NA
CASSLAGGRPEAFF
TGTGCCAGCAGCCTCGCAGGGGGCCGCCCTGAAGCTTTCTTT
>NA|TRBJ1-1|TRBV9|NA
CASSPPGLLTEAFF
TGTGCCAGCAGCCCTCCGGGACTTCTGACTGAAGCTTTCTTT
>NA|TRBJ1-1|TRBV6-1|few
CASSSTGTFKAEAFF
TGTGCCAGCAGTTCGACCGGGACATTCAAAGCTGAAGCTTTCTTT
>NA|TRBJ2-1|TRBV2|NA
CASSDRGRSYNEQFF
TGTGCCAGCAGTGATAGGGGCCGCTCCTACAATGAGCAGTTCTTC
>NA|TRBJ1-4|TRBV7-9|NA
CASSLVTGEKLFF
TGTGCCAGCAGCTTAGTTACGGGTGAAAAACTGTTTTTT
>NA|TRBJ1-2|TRBV6-1|NA
CASKTSPQGSYGYTF
TGTGCCAGCAAAACCTCTCCACAGGGAAGCTATGGCTACACCTTC
>NA|TRBJ2-3|TRBV7-9|NA
CASSLPDTQYF
TGTGCCAGCAGCTTACCGGATACGCAGTATTTT
>TRBD1|TRBJ2-2|TRBV6-5|NA
CASSSWTGRAGELFF
TGTGCCAGCAGTTCGTGGACAGGGAGAGCCGGGGAGCTGTTTTTT
>TRBD2|TRBJ2-2|TRBV2|NA
CASRGLAGGANTGELFF
TGTGCCAGCAGGGGACTAGCGGGGGGCGCGAACACCGGGGAGCTGTTTTTT
>NA|TRBJ2-7|TRBV11-3|NA
CASSSSRDWRVQQYF
TGTGCCAGCAGCTCTTCCCGGGACTGGCGGGTCCAGCAGTACTTC
>TRBD1|TRBJ2-7|TRBV4-1|NA
CASSQTGTDPYEQYF
TGCGCCAGCAGCCAAACCGGGACAGATCCCTACGAGCAGTACTTC
>NA|TRBJ2-1|TRBV19|NA
CASSIGDLALNEQFF
TGTGCCAGTAGTATCGGAGACCTCGCCCTCAATGAGCAGTTCTTC
>NA|TRBJ1-1|TRBV10-3|NA
CAIKQGGIINTEAFF
TGTGCCATCAAACAGGGAGGGATTATCAACACTGAAGCTTTCTTT
>NA|TRBJ2-7|TRBV5-8|NA
CASIRGTFSYEQYF
TGTGCCAGCATCCGCGGTACTTTTAGCTACGAGCAGTACTTC
>NA|TRBJ1-3|TRBV30|NA
CAWSAWTADFSGNTIYF
TGTGCCTGGAGTGCCTGGACAGCCGACTTCTCTGGAAACACCATATATTTT
>NA|TRBJ1-5|TRBV19|once
CASSMNQVSSQPQHF
TGTGCCAGTAGTATGAACCAGGTGAGCAGTCAGCCCCAGCATTTT